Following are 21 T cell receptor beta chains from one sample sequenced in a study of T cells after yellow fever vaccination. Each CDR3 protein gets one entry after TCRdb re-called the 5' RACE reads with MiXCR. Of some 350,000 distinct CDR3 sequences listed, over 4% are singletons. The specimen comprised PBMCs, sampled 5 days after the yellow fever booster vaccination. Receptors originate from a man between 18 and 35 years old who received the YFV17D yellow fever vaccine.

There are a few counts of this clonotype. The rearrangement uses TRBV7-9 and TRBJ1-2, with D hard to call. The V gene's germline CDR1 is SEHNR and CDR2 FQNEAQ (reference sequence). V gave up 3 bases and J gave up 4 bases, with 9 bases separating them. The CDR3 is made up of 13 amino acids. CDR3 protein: CASSFPGGYGYTF. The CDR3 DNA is TGTGCCAGCAGCTTTCCGGGAGGCTATGGCTACACCTTC.

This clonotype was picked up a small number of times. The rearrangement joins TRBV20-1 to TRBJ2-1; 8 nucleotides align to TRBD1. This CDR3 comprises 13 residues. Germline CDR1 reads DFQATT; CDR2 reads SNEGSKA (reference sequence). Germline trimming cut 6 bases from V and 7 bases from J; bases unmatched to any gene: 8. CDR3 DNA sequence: TGCAGTGCCACGGACAGGGAGCCAAATGAGCAGTTCTTC. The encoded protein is CSATDREPNEQFF.

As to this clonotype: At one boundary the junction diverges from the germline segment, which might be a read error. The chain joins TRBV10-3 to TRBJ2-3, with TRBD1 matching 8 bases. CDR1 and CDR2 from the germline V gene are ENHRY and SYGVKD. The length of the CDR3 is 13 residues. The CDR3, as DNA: TGTGCCGTCAGACAGGGGAACACAGATACGCAGTATTTT. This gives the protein CAVRQGNTDTQYF.

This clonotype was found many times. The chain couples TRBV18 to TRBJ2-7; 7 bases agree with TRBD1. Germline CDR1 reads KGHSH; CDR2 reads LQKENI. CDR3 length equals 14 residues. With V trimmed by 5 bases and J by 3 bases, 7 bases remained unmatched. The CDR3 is CASSGDRELYEQYF. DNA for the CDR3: TGTGCCAGCTCAGGCGACAGGGAGCTCTACGAGCAGTACTTC.

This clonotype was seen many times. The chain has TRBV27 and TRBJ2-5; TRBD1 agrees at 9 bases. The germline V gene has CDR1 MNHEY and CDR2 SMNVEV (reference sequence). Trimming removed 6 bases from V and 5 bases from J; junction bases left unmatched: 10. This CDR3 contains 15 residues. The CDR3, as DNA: TGTGCCAGCAGAGACGGAACAGGGGGCGGCGAGACCCAGTACTTC. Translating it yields CASRDGTGGGETQYF.

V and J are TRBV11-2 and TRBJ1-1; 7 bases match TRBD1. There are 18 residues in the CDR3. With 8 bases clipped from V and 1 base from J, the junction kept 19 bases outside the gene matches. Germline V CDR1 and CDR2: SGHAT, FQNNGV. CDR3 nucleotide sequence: TGTGCCAGCGAACATACGGGCTTTTGGGGGACAGAGAACACTGAAGCTTTCTTT. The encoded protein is CASEHTGFWGTENTEAFF.

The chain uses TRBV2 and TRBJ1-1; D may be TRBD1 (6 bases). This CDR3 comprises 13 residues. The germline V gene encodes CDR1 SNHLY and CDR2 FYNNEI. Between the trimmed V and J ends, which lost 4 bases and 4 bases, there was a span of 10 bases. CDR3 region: CASSGGPGTEAFF. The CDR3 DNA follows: TGTGCCAGCAGTGGGGGGCCAGGCACTGAAGCTTTCTTT.

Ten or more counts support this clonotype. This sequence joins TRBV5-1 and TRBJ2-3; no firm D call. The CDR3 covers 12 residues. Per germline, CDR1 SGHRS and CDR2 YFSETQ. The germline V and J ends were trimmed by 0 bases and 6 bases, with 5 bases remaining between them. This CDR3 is CASSLARDTQYF. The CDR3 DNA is TGCGCCAGCAGCTTGGCCAGGGATACGCAGTATTTT.

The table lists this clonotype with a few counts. The CDR3 is CASSSEQGMTYNEQFF. CDR3 in DNA: TGTGCCAGCAGTTCAGAACAGGGAATGACCTACAATGAGCAGTTCTTC. V and J are TRBV28 and TRBJ2-1; D is perhaps TRBD1 (6 bases). The CDR3 covers 16 residues. Looked up from germline, CDR1 is MDHEN and CDR2 is SYDVKM. V lost 4 bases, J lost 2 bases, and 15 bases lay in between.

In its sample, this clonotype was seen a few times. CDR3 nucleotide sequence: TGTGCCAGCAGCTGGGGACAGATCACAGATACGCAGTATTTT. It encodes CASSWGQITDTQYF. The chain recombines TRBV6-6 with TRBJ2-3; 7 nucleotides match TRBD1. CDR3 length: 14 residues. In germline, CDR1 is MNHNY, CDR2 SVGAGI (reference sequence). The ends lost 6 bases at V and 2 bases at J; junction bases unmatched: 5.

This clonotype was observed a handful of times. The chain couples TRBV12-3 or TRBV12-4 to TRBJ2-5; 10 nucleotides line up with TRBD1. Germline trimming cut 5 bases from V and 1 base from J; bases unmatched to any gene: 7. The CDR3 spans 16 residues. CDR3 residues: CASSGTGATPQETQYF. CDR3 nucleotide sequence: TGTGCCAGCAGTGGGACAGGGGCAACTCCCCAAGAGACCCAGTACTTC.

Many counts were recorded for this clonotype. In DNA, the CDR3 is TGTGCCAGCCGGGAAAATAGCAATCAGCCCCAGCATTTT. This sequence encodes CASRENSNQPQHF. This chain joins TRBV28 and TRBJ1-5; D is ambiguous. From germline, CDR1 is MDHEN and CDR2 SYDVKM. Trimming removed 8 bases at V and 0 bases at J, with 8 bases between. The CDR3 spans 13 residues.

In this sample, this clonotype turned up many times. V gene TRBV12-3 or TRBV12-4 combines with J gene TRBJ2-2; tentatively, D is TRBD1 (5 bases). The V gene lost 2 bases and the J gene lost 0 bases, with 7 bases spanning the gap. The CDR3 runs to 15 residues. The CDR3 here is CASSLQGTNTGELFF. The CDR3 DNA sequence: TGTGCCAGCAGTTTACAGGGTACGAACACCGGGGAGCTGTTTTTT.

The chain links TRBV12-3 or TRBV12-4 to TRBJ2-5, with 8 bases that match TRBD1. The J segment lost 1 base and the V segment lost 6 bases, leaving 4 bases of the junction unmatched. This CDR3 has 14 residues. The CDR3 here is CASRDRDPQETQYF. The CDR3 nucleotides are TGTGCCAGCAGGGACAGGGACCCCCAAGAGACCCAGTACTTC.

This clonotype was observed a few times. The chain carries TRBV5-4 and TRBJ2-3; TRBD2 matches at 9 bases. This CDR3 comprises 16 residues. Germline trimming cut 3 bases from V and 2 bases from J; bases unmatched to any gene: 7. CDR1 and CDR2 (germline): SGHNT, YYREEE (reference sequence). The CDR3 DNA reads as TGTGCCAGCAGCTCGGCAGCGGGGGGAAACACAGATACGCAGTATTTT. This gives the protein CASSSAAGGNTDTQYF.

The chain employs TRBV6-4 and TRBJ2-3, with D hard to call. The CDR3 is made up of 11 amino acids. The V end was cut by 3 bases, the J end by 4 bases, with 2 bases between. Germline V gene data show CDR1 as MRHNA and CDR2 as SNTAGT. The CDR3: CASSDADTQYF. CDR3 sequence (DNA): TGTGCCAGCAGTGATGCAGATACGCAGTATTTT.

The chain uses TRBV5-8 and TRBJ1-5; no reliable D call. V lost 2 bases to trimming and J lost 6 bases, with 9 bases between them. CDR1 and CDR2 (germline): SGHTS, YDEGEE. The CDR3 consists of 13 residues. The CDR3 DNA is TGTGCCAGCAGCTTATTTGAGCGTCAGCCCCAGCATTTT. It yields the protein CASSLFERQPQHF.

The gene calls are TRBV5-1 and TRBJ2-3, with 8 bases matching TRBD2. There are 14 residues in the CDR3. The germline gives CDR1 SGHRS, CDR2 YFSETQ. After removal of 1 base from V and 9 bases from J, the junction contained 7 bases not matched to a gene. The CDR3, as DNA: TGCGCCAGCAGCTTGTTTACTAGCGGAGGAACGCAGTATTTT. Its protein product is CASSLFTSGGTQYF.

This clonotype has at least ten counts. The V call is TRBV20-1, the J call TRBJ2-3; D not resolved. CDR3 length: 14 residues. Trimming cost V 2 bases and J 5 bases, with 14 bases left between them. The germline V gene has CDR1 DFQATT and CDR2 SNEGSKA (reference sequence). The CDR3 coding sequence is TGCAGTGCTAGAACTCTAGGATTAGAAGATACGCAGTATTTT. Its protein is CSARTLGLEDTQYF.

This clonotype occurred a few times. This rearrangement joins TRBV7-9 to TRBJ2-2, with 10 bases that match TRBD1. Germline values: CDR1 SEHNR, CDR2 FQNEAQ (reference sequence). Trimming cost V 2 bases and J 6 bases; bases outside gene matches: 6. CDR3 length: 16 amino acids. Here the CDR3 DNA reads TGTGCCAGCAGCTTATGGGACAGGGGATTGCCCGGGGAGCTGTTTTTT. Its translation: CASSLWDRGLPGELFF.

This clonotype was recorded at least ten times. In DNA, the CDR3 is TGTGCCAGCAGCCAGTCGACTAGCGGAATAGATGAGCAGTTCTTC. This gives the protein CASSQSTSGIDEQFF. The chain couples TRBV7-8 to TRBJ2-1; 9 positions agree with TRBD2. Per the germline V gene, CDR1 is SGHVS and CDR2 is FQNEAQ. The junction had 10 bases not matched to a gene; V was cut back by 5 bases and J by 8 bases. This CDR3 is built from 15 residues.